The 25 T cell receptor beta chains below all came from one sample that was sequenced in a study of cytomegalovirus exposure and HLA in healthy donors. PCR amplification relied on 60 Vbeta primers (plus 13 Jbeta primers). The assay was immunoSEQ multiplex PCR, and TCRdb's table has in-frame clones only and misses some. Of about 210,000 clones listed, over 75% are singletons. Sequences were obtained from PBMCs. The receptor set was obtained from a male donor in good health and CMV-seronegative.

This sequence joins TRBV11-2 and TRBJ2-1, with D maybe TRBD2 (6 bases). The CDR3 is 16 residues long. Germline V gene lookup returns CDR1 SGHAT and CDR2 FQNNGV. The V and J ends lost 1 base and 4 bases respectively, with 14 bases between them. CDR3 amino acids: CASSLGSRTTYNEQFF. The CDR3 DNA reads TGTGCCAGCAGCTTAGGGAGCAGGACTACTTACAATGAGCAGTTCTTC.

The chain couples TRBV10-3 to TRBJ2-5; 9 bases match TRBD1. The V segment lost 4 bases and the J segment 2 bases; nucleotides outside the gene matches: 8. Per germline, CDR1 ENHRY and CDR2 SYGVKD. The CDR3 totals 16 residues. CDR3 sequence: CAISARDRDKQETQYF. DNA of the CDR3: TGTGCCATCAGTGCTCGGGACAGGGACAAACAAGAGACCCAGTACTTC.

The J gene is TRBJ1-1, the V gene TRBV15; TRBD1 might be the D (5 bases). The CDR3 is 12 amino acids. Trimming left V 0 bases short and J 6 bases short, with 5 bases between. The germline V gene encodes CDR1 LNHNV and CDR2 YYDKDF (reference sequence). DNA for the CDR3: TGTGCCACCAGCAGAGAAGGGGCTGAAGCTTTCTTT. Translating it yields CATSREGAEAFF.

The CDR3 here is CAWESQGSTEAFF. The CDR3 DNA reads as TGTGCCTGGGAATCTCAGGGTTCCACTGAAGCTTTCTTT. This chain connects TRBV30 to TRBJ1-1, with D possibly matching TRBD1 (5 bases). CDR1 is GTSNPN and CDR2 is SVGIG in the germline V gene (reference sequence). This CDR3 comprises 13 residues. The V and J ends lost 5 bases and 4 bases respectively, with 14 bases between them.

V is TRBV30 and J is TRBJ1-1; TRBD1 matches 8 bases. Germline trimming cut 3 bases from V and 7 bases from J; bases unmatched to any gene: 1. CDR1 and CDR2 (germline): GTSNPN, SVGIG (reference sequence). The CDR3 has 11 residues. CDR3 residues: CAWRDRVEAFF. CDR3 nucleotides: TGTGCCTGGAGGGACAGGGTTGAAGCTTTCTTT. Complete variable domain (other parts from reference TRBV30 and TRBJ1-1): SQTIHQWPATLVQPVGSPLSLECTVEGTSNPNLYWYRQAAGRGLQLLFYSVGIGQISSEVPQNLSASRPQDRQFILSSKKLLLSDSGFYLCAWRDRVEAFFGQGTRLTVV.

The chain couples TRBV5-4 to TRBJ2-3; tentatively, D is TRBD2 (6 bases). Germline CDR1 reads SGHNT; CDR2 reads YYREEE (reference sequence). The CDR3 totals 13 residues. V lost 7 bases, J lost 5 bases, and 14 bases lay in between. Here the CDR3 DNA reads TGTGCCAGCTCCTTAGTCGGGGGAGATACGCAGTATTTT. Its translation is CASSLVGGDTQYF.

The rearrangement joins TRBV7-6 to TRBJ2-5, with 10 bases fitting TRBD2. V dropped 1 base and J dropped 5; count of bases not matched to a gene: 10. In germline, CDR1 is SGHVS, CDR2 FNYEAQ. CDR3 size: 17 residues. CDR3 nucleotides: TGTGCCAGCAGCTTAGTTGCTAGCGGGAGTTCGATGGAGACCCAGTACTTC. This translates into CASSLVASGSSMETQYF.

The J gene is TRBJ2-7, the V gene TRBV5-1; possible D gene TRBD1, 5 bases. V lost 0 bases and J lost 0, with 13 bases in between. CDR1 is SGHRS and CDR2 is YFSETQ in the germline V gene. CDR3 size: 16 residues. CDR3 sequence: CASSLGGRVPSYEQYF. The CDR3 nucleotides read TGCGCCAGCAGCTTGGGGGGCAGGGTCCCCTCCTACGAGCAGTACTTC.

CDR3 coding DNA: TGTGCCAGCAGCTTCGGTCCGGGGCAGCCCCAGCATTTT. Amino acid sequence: CASSFGPGQPQHF. The rearrangement links TRBV11-2 to TRBJ1-5; D uncertain. The CDR3 spans 13 residues. V lost 3 bases and J 7 bases, leaving 10 bases between the germline ends. Per germline, CDR1 SGHAT and CDR2 FQNNGV.

The chain employs TRBV27 and TRBJ1-2; tentative D call: TRBD1 (6 bases). V shed 6 bases and J shed 7 bases, with 21 bases lying between them. Germline assignment: CDR1 MNHEY and CDR2 SMNVEV (reference sequence). The CDR3 has 15 amino acids. CDR3 in amino acids: CASRSLGGPQSGYTF. CDR3 DNA: TGTGCCAGCAGGAGCTTAGGGGGTCCTCAAAGTGGCTACACCTTC.

The V call is TRBV6-1, the J call TRBJ1-4; D remains ambiguous. The CDR3 consists of 14 residues. CDR1 and CDR2 from the germline V gene are MNHNS and SASEGT. The V end lost 8 bases, the J end lost 0 bases, and 10 bases lay between the germline ends. The CDR3 protein is CASRDLATNEKLFF. The DNA for the CDR3 is TGTGCCAGCCGCGACCTAGCAACTAATGAAAAACTGTTTTTT.

V usage is TRBV5-1 and J usage is TRBJ1-2; D may be TRBD1 (6 bases). The CDR3 has 13 residues. Germline V gives CDR1 SGHRS, CDR2 YFSETQ. The V end was cut by 0 bases, the J end by 6 bases, with 9 bases between. The chain's CDR3 is CASSLAAGDGYTF. CDR3 coding DNA: TGCGCCAGCAGCTTGGCCGCAGGGGATGGCTACACCTTC.

This clone was detected a few times. The chain combines TRBV28 with TRBJ2-2, with TRBD1 identical over 12 bases. The CDR3 is 15 residues long. Looked up from germline, CDR1 is MDHEN and CDR2 is SYDVKM. The trim removed 4 bases at V and 5 bases at J, leaving 2 bases unmatched. The CDR3 sequence: CASSSGQGATGELFF. DNA for the CDR3: TGTGCCAGCAGTTCGGGACAGGGGGCTACCGGGGAGCTGTTTTTT.

The table lists this clone with many counts. V usage is TRBV28 and J usage is TRBJ1-1; 10 bases are shared with TRBD1. CDR1 is MDHEN, CDR2 SYDVKM, per germline. The CDR3 is 15 amino acids. Trimming removed 5 bases from V and 0 bases from J; junction bases left unmatched: 3. CDR3 DNA: TGTGCCAGCAGTAGGACAGGGGGGATGAACACTGAAGCTTTCTTT. It encodes CASSRTGGMNTEAFF.

V usage is TRBV5-6 and J usage is TRBJ1-4; the match to TRBD1 covers 7 bases. The CDR3 is 16 residues long. The germline CDR1 and CDR2 sequences are SGHDT and YYEEEE. Unmatched junction bases numbered 12, after V lost 5 bases and J lost 5 bases. The CDR3 protein is CASRKIHRGRNEKLFF. DNA for the CDR3: TGTGCCAGCAGGAAAATTCACAGGGGCAGAAATGAAAAACTGTTTTTT. The complete variable domain, with remaining parts taken from reference TRBV5-6 and TRBJ1-4, reads DAGVTQSPTHLIKTRGQQVTLRCSPKSGHDTVSWYQQALGQGPQFIFQYYEEEERQRGNFPDRFSGHQFPNYSSELNVNALLLGDSALYLCASRKIHRGRNEKLFFGSGTQLSVL.

V usage is TRBV19 and J usage is TRBJ1-1; perhaps TRBD1 as D (5 bases). Trimming left V 2 bases short and J 4 bases short, with 11 bases between. This CDR3 region has 14 residues. Per the germline V gene, CDR1 is LNHDA and CDR2 is SQIVND (reference sequence). The chain's CDR3 is CASSIIGVGTEAFF. CDR3 DNA: TGTGCCAGTAGTATAATAGGGGTGGGCACTGAAGCTTTCTTT.

The V call is TRBV13, the J call TRBJ2-3; no clear D. The germline V and J ends were trimmed by 5 bases and 5 bases, with 8 bases remaining between them. Germline V gene lookup returns CDR1 PRHDT and CDR2 FYEKMQ (reference sequence). The CDR3 contains 12 residues. CDR3 DNA sequence: TGTGCCAGCAGCCCGAGACTAGATACGCAGTATTTT. Its translation: CASSPRLDTQYF.

The rearrangement uses TRBV5-6 and TRBJ2-7, with D possibly matching TRBD2 (6 bases). The germline V gene has CDR1 SGHDT and CDR2 YYEEEE. CDR3 length equals 13 residues. V lost 4 bases and J 2 bases, leaving 10 bases between the germline ends. CDR3 sequence (DNA): TGTGCCAGCAGCGCCGGGACTCCCTACGAGCAGTACTTC. Translated: CASSAGTPYEQYF. Based on the CDR3 plus reference TRBV5-6 and TRBJ2-7, the full variable domain is DAGVTQSPTHLIKTRGQQVTLRCSPKSGHDTVSWYQQALGQGPQFIFQYYEEEERQRGNFPDRFSGHQFPNYSSELNVNALLLGDSALYLCASSAGTPYEQYFGPGTRLTVT.

This chain links TRBV5-1 with TRBJ2-2; tentatively, D is TRBD2 (6 bases). Germline V gives CDR1 SGHRS, CDR2 YFSETQ. Trimming stripped 2 bases from V and 8 bases from J, with 10 bases between. The CDR3 spans 13 residues. The CDR3 DNA is TGCGCCAGCAGCTTTGGAGGGTTGGGGGAGCTGTTTTTT. Translation: CASSFGGLGELFF.

The chain uses TRBV7-8 and TRBJ2-5; TRBD2 matches 7 bases. There are 15 residues in the CDR3. V was clipped by 1 base and J by 5 bases; unmatched bases: 7. Germline lookup yields CDR1 SGHVS and CDR2 FQNEAQ. The CDR3 loop reads CASSLGWGGMETQYF. In DNA form, the CDR3 reads TGTGCCAGCAGCTTAGGGTGGGGGGGAATGGAGACCCAGTACTTC. Using reference TRBV7-8 and TRBJ2-5 for the parts outside the CDR3, the full variable domain is GAGVSQSPRYKVAKRGQDVALRCDPISGHVSLFWYQQALGQGPEFLTYFQNEAQLDKSGLPSDRFFAERPEGSVSTLKIQRTQQEDSAVYLCASSLGWGGMETQYFGPGTRLLVL.

This chain joins TRBV13 and TRBJ2-5; TRBD1 agrees at 10 bases. V shed 4 bases, J shed 3 bases, and the junction held 5 bases outside the gene matches. There are 15 residues in the CDR3. Germline assignment: CDR1 PRHDT and CDR2 FYEKMQ (reference sequence). CDR3 loop: CASSSRDRGEETQYF. CDR3 nucleotide sequence: TGTGCCAGCAGCTCTCGGGACAGGGGAGAAGAGACCCAGTACTTC.

The chain carries TRBV5-1 and TRBJ2-6; perhaps TRBD1 as D (6 bases). CDR3 size: 17 residues. Germline lookup yields CDR1 SGHRS and CDR2 YFSETQ. Between the trimmed V and J ends, which lost 4 bases and 0 bases, there was a span of 14 bases. The CDR3 here is CASSRTVPSSGANVLTF. In DNA form, the CDR3 reads TGCGCCAGCAGCCGGACAGTCCCTTCCTCTGGGGCCAACGTCCTGACTTTC.

The chain couples TRBV4-3 to TRBJ2-3; 11 bases line up with TRBD2. Germline lookup yields CDR1 LGHNA and CDR2 YSLEER. The CDR3 has 19 residues. V lost 5 bases and J lost 0; bases outside the gene matches: 13. The chain's CDR3 is CASSDGLFASGGSTDTQYF. In DNA, the CDR3 is TGCGCCAGCAGCGACGGCCTTTTCGCTAGCGGGGGGAGCACAGATACGCAGTATTTT.

The V and J genes are TRBV4-1 and TRBJ2-1; 11 bases fit TRBD2. Germline values: CDR1 MGHRA, CDR2 YSYEKL. The CDR3 covers 20 residues. V dropped 6 bases and J dropped 2; count of bases not matched to a gene: 18. DNA for the CDR3: TGCGCCAGCAGTCCCCAAGGGACTAGCGGAGGGAGGGGAACCTACAATGAGCAGTTCTTC. Residues: CASSPQGTSGGRGTYNEQFF.

V and J are TRBV7-2 and TRBJ2-7; D perhaps matches TRBD2 (5 bases). This CDR3 spans 14 amino acids. Deletions cut 1 base from V and 2 bases from J, with 9 bases between. CDR1 and CDR2 (germline): SGHTA, FQGNSA. For the CDR3, the DNA is TGTGCCAGCAGCTTAGTGGAGGTAACCTACGAGCAGTACTTC. It translates to CASSLVEVTYEQYF.